The source of this T cell receptor beta chain is a study of cytomegalovirus exposure and HLA in healthy donors. Study outcomes and limitations: Overall, roughly 150 TCR beta chains were annotated as cytomegalovirus-associated. Presence/absence results assume similar sequencing depth per donor, which may not hold.

Turning to this clone: Its antigen is currently unknown.

CDR1 is LGHNA and CDR2 is YSLEER in the germline V gene. V lost 3 bases and J lost 6; bases outside the gene matches: 1. This CDR3 has 13 residues. Amplification used 60 Vbeta primers and 13 Jbeta primers. Assay: immunoSEQ multiplex PCR; the TCRdb copy retains only in-frame clones and omits some. In the table there are around 150,000 clones, roughly three quarters of which are singletons. This clonotype was obtained from a middle-aged man in good health and CMV-seropositive. The sample comprised PBMCs. The chain recombines TRBV4-3 with TRBJ2-1, with TRBD2 matching over 8 bases. The CDR3 protein is CASSQGLVNEQFF. The CDR3 DNA reads TGCGCCAGCAGCCAGGGACTAGTCAATGAGCAGTTCTTC.